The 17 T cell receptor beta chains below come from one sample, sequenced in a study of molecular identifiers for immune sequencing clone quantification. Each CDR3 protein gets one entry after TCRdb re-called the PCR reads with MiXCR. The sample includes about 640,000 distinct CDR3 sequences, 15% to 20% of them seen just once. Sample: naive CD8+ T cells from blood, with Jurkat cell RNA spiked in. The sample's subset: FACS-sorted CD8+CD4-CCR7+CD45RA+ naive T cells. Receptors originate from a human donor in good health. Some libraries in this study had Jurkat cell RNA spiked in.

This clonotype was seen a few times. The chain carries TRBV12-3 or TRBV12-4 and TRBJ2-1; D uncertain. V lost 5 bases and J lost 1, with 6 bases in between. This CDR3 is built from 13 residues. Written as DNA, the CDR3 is TGTGCCAGCAGTCGAGCTTCCTACAATGAGCAGTTCTTC. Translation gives CASSRASYNEQFF.

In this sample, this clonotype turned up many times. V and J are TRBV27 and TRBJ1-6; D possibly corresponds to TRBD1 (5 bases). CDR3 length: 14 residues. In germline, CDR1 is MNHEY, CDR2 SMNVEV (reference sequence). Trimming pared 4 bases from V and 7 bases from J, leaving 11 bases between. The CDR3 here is CASSSRDLNSPLHF. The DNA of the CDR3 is TGTGCCAGCAGTTCGAGGGACCTAAATTCACCCCTCCACTTT.

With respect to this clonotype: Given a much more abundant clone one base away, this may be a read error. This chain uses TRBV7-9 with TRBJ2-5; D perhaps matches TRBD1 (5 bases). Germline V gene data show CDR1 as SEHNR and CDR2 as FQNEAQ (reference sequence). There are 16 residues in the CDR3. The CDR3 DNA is TGTGCCAGCGGCTTAGGCCCGGAAGGGGAACAAGAGACCCAGTACTTC. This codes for CASGLGPEGEQETQYF.

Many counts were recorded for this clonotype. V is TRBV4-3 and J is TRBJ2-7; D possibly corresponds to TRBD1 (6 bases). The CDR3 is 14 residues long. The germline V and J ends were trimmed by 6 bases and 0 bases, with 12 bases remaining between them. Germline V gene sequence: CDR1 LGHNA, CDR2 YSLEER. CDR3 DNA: TGCGCCAGCAGTCCAGCACAGGGCTCCTACGAGCAGTACTTC. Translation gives CASSPAQGSYEQYF.

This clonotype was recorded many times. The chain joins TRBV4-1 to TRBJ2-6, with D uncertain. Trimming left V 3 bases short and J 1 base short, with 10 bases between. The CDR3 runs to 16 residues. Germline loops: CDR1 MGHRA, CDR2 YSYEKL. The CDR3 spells CASSHIKASGANVLTF. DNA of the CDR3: TGCGCCAGCAGCCATATAAAAGCATCTGGGGCCAACGTCCTGACTTTC.

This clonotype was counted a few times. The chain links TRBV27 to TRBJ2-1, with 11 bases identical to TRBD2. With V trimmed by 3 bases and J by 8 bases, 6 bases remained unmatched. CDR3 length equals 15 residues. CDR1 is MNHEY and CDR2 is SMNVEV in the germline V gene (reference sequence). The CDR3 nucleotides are TGTGCCAGCAGTTTGATAGCGGGAGGGAAACATGAGCAGTTCTTC. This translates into CASSLIAGGKHEQFF.

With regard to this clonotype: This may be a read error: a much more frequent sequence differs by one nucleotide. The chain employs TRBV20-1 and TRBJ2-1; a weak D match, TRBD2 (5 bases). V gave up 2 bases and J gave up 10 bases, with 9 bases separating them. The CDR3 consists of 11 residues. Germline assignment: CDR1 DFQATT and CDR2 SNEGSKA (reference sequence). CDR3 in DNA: TGCAGTGCTAGATACACGGGAGAGCAGTTCTTC. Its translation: CSARYTGEQFF.

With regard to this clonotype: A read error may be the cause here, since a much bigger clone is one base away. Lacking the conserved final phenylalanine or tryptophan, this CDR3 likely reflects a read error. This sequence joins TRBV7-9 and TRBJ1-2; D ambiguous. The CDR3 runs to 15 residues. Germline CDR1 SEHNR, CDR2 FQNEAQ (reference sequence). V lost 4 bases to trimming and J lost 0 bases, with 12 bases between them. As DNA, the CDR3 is TGTGCCAGCAGCTCTACAAGGACGTCTAACTATGGCTACACCATC. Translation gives CASSSTRTSNYGYTI.

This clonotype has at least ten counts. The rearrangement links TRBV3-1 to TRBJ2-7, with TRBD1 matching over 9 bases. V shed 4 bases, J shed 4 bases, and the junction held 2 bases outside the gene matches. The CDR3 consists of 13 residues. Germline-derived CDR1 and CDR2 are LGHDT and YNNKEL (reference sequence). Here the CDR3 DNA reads TGTGCCAGCAGCCGGGACAGGGAGTACGAGCAGTACTTC. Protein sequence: CASSRDREYEQYF.

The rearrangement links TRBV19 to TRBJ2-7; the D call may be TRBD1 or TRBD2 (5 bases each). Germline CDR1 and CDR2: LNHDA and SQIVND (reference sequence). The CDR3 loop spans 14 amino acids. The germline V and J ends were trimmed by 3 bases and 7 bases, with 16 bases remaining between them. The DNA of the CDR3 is TGTGCCAGTAGTATGACGGAGGCAGGGACGGAGCAGTACTTC. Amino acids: CASSMTEAGTEQYF.

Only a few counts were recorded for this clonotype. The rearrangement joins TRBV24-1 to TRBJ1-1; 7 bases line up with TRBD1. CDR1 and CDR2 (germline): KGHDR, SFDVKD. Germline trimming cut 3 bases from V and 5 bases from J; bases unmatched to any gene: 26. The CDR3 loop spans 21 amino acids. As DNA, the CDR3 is TGTGCCACCAGTGATATCCTTTCCTTTCCGCCAAATGACAGGGCGGGTACTGAAGCTTTCTTT. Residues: CATSDILSFPPNDRAGTEAFF.

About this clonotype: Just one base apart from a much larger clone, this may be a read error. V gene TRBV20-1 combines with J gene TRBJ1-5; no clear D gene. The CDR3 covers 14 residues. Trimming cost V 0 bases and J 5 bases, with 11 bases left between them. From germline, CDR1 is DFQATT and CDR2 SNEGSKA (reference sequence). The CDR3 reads CSARDRLPDQPQHF. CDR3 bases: TGCAGTGCTAGAGATCGGCTGCCCGATCAGCCCCAGCATTTT.

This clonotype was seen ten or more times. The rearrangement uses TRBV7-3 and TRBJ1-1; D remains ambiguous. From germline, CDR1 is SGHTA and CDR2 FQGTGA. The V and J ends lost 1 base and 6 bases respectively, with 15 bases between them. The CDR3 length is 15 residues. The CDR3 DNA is TGTGCCAGCAGCTTAATTGGGGATTGGAAATCTGAAGCTTTCTTT. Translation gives CASSLIGDWKSEAFF.

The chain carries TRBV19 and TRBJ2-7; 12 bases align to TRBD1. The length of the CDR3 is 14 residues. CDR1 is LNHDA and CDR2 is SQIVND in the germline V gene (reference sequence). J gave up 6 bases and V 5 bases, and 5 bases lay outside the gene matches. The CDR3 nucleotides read TGTGCCAGTAGTCCCGGGACAGGGGGCTGCGAGCAGTACTTC. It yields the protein CASSPGTGGCEQYF.

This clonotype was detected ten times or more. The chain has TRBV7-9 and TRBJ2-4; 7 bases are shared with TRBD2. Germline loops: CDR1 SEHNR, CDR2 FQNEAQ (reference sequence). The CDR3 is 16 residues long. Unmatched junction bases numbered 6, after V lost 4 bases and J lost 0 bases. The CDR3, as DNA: TGTGCCAGCAGCTCTTCTAGCGGACTAGCCAAAAACATTCAGTACTTC. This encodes CASSSSSGLAKNIQYF.

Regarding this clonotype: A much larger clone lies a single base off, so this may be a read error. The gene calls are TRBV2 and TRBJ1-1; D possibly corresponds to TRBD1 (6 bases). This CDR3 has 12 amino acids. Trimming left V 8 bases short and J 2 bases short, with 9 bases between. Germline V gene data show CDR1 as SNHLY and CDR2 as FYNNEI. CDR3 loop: CASQDRNTEAFF. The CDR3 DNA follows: TGTGCCAGCCAGGACAGAAACACTGAAGCTTTCTTT.

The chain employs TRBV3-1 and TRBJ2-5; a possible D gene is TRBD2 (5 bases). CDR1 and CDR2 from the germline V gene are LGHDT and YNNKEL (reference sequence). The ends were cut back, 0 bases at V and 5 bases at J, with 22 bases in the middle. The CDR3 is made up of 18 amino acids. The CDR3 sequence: CASSQDLGSIPSGETQYF. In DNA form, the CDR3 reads TGTGCCAGCAGCCAAGATTTAGGATCCATACCATCGGGGGAGACCCAGTACTTC.